Each of the 3 T cell receptor beta chains below was sequenced from the same sample in a study of T-cell memory formation after mild COVID-19. TCRdb reprocessed the 5' RACE reads via MiXCR and lists one record per CDR3 protein. The sample has some 50,000 distinct CDR3 sequences; roughly a quarter are singletons. The sample was PBMCs or a T cell subset sorted from them (not recorded which). The receptors originated from a man younger than 35 who had mild COVID-19 (a few samples of this study predate the infection). Cell type and time point are not known.

The V gene is TRBV5-1, the J gene TRBJ2-3; 8 positions agree with TRBD1. The germline gives CDR1 SGHRS, CDR2 YFSETQ. V dropped 1 base and J dropped 3; count of bases not matched to a gene: 4. The CDR3 sequence is 15 residues long. The CDR3 region is CASSLWDRSTDTQYF. DNA for the CDR3: TGCGCCAGCAGCTTGTGGGACAGGTCGACAGATACGCAGTATTTT.

Ten or more counts support this clonotype. The CDR3 coding sequence is TGTGCCAGCAGCGATTCGGGGGTCCAAGAGACCCAGTACTTC. As protein: CASSDSGVQETQYF. This chain connects TRBV9 to TRBJ2-5; D might be TRBD2 (6 bases). Trimming left V 3 bases short and J 1 base short, with 10 bases between. Germline V lookup: CDR1 SGDLS, CDR2 YYNGEE. The CDR3 is made up of 14 amino acids. The full variable domain, its missing parts supplied by reference TRBV9 and TRBJ2-5, is DSGVTQTPKHLITATGQRVTLRCSPRSGDLSVYWYQQSLDQGLQFLIQYYNGEERAKGNILERFSAQQFPDLHSELNLSSLELGDSALYFCASSDSGVQETQYFGPGTRLLVL.

This clonotype was picked up a small number of times. The rearrangement uses TRBV15 and TRBJ2-1; D perhaps matches TRBD2 (6 bases). This CDR3 has 17 residues. The V gene lost 2 bases and the J gene lost 2 bases, with 16 bases spanning the gap. Germline V gives CDR1 LNHNV, CDR2 YYDKDF (reference sequence). CDR3 amino acids: CATSRPRGSLAYNEQFF. CDR3 nucleotides: TGTGCCACCAGCAGACCGCGGGGTTCTTTAGCCTACAATGAGCAGTTCTTC.